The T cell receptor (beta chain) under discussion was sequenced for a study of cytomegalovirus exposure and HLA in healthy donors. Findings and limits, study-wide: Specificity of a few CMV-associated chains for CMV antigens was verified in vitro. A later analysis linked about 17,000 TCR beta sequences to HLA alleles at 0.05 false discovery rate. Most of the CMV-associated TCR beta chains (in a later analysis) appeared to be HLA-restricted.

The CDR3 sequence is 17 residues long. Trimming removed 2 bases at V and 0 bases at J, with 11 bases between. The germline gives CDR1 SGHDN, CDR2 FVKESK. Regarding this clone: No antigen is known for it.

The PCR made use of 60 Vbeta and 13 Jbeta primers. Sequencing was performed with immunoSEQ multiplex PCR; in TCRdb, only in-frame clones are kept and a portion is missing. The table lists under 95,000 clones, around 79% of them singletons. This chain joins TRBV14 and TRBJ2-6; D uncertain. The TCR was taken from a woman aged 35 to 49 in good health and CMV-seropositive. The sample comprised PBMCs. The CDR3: CASSQLVLSSGANVLTF. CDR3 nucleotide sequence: TGTGCCAGCAGCCAATTGGTCCTGAGCTCTGGGGCCAACGTCCTGACTTTC.